The T cell receptor beta chain described here comes from a study of T cells after somatic rescue of genetic block. Here immunoSEQ multiplex PCR was the method, and the copy in TCRdb shows in-frame clones only, minus some. The data contain 45,000 to 70,000 clones, approximately 96% of them singletons. The V and J ends lost 8 bases and 0 bases respectively, with 11 bases between them. Per germline, CDR1 ENHRY and CDR2 SYGVKD. The CDR3 contains 14 residues. The sequenced material came from peripheral blood mononuclear cells (PBMCs). The TCR sequence derives from a child under two years old. This chain uses TRBV10-3 with TRBJ2-1, with D perhaps TRBD2 (5 bases). Written as DNA, the CDR3 is TGTGCCATCGCGGGTTTCAGCTCCTACAATGAGCAGTTCTTC. The encoded protein is CAIAGFSSYNEQFF.